The clone carrying this T cell receptor beta chain was counted only a few times. Its antigen is undetermined. The data stem from a study of T cells after yellow fever vaccination. TCRdb reprocessed the 5' RACE reads via MiXCR and lists one record per CDR3 protein. The top ten clones hold 15% to 20% of a sample with around 340,000 distinct CDR3 sequences, 8.7% of them seen once. Trimming removed 2 bases at V and 0 bases at J, with 4 bases between. There are 13 residues in the CDR3. Germline V gene data show CDR1 as LNHDA and CDR2 as SQIVND (reference sequence). Study outcomes and limitations: It was the secondary response that reached its peak faster, day 5 versus 15, but it was weaker.

This TCR was sampled from a young man who received the YFV17D yellow fever vaccine. This chain joins TRBV19 and TRBJ1-1; no firm D call. The source was PBMCs, collected on the day of the first yellow fever vaccination. As DNA, the CDR3 is TGTGCCAGTAGTATACGCCTGAACACTGAAGCTTTCTTT. Amino acids: CASSIRLNTEAFF.